This is a list of T cell receptor beta chains from one sample in a study of T cell changes during pregnancy in multiple sclerosis. The data were produced by immunoSEQ multiplex PCR, yet TCRdb's version contains in-frame clones alone and is incomplete. The sample records some 42,000 clones, 87% being singletons. The source material was CD4+ T cells from peripheral blood mononuclear cells, sampled after pregnancy. The receptors come from a female donor with multiple sclerosis, enrolled in a pregnancy study. CDR3s include the opening cysteine and the closing phenylalanine or tryptophan. D genes are given only for firm matches. Clone size appears in some rows only: once, few, many, or a class for an expanded clone.

.	TRBV28	TRBJ1-1	.	CASSLGGSLNTEAFF	TGTGCCAGCAGTTTAGGGGGCAGCCTGAACACTGAAGCTTTCTTT
once	TRBV7-7	TRBJ2-6	.	CASSGPGANVLTF	TGTGCTAGCAGCGGCCCTGGGGCCAACGTCCTGACTTTC
.	TRBV20-1	TRBJ1-5	.	CSARQNQPQHF	TGCAGTGCTAGACAAAATCAGCCCCAGCATTTT
.	TRBV4-1	TRBJ2-6	TRBD1	CASSPRGSGANVLTF	TGCGCCAGCAGCCCCAGGGGGTCTGGGGCCAACGTCCTGACTTTC
.	TRBV6-5	TRBJ1-2	.	CASSVRGSGYTF	TGTGCCAGCAGTGTCAGGGGAAGCGGCTACACCTTC
.	TRBV6-6	TRBJ1-5	TRBD1	CASSYSAGGGNQPQHF	TGTGCCAGCAGTTACTCCGCAGGGGGTGGCAATCAGCCCCAGCATTTT
.	TRBV6-5	TRBJ1-5	.	CASRTTGGQPQHF	TGTGCCAGCAGGACGACAGGAGGACAGCCCCAGCATTTT
once	TRBV10-3	TRBJ2-3	TRBD1	CAIAAGRGQGTDTQYF	TGTGCCATCGCCGCTGGCCGGGGACAGGGCACAGATACGCAGTATTTT
.	TRBV23-1	TRBJ1-2	.	CASSRRGSRGYTF	TGCGCCAGCAGTCGACGGGGGTCGAGGGGCTACACCTTC
.	TRBV7-2	TRBJ1-2	.	CASSPRPGERYGYTF	TGTGCCAGCAGCCCGCGACCCGGGGAGAGGTATGGCTACACCTTC
.	TRBV9	TRBJ1-2	TRBD1	CASSSGGGRGFYGYTF	TGTGCCAGCAGCTCCGGAGGGGGCAGGGGGTTCTATGGCTACACCTTC
.	TRBV5-1	TRBJ1-3	.	CASSFQGLAGNTIYF	TGCGCCAGCAGCTTTCAGGGACTGGCTGGAAACACCATATATTTT
.	TRBV5-4	TRBJ1-6	TRBD1	CASSLFANHRGNSPLHF	TGTGCCAGCAGCTTGTTCGCAAACCACAGGGGAAATTCACCCCTCCACTTT
.	TRBV6-1	TRBJ2-7	.	CASSGDKDEQYF	TGTGCCAGCAGTGGCGACAAGGACGAGCAGTACTTC
.	TRBV18	TRBJ1-1	TRBD1	CASSANTGGNTEAFF	TGTGCCAGCTCAGCCAACACAGGGGGGAACACTGAAGCTTTCTTT
.	TRBV5-6	TRBJ2-7	.	CASSLWGPYEQYF	TGTGCCAGCAGCTTGTGGGGCCCCTACGAGCAGTACTTC
.	TRBV11-2	TRBJ1-2	.	CASSSLRDKLYGYTF	TGTGCCAGCAGCTCGCTTCGGGACAAGCTCTATGGCTACACCTTC
.	TRBV7-2	TRBJ2-2	TRBD2	CASSYKLTSGGIGELFF	TGTGCCAGCAGCTACAAATTGACTAGCGGGGGAATCGGGGAGCTGTTTTTT
.	TRBV11-3	TRBJ1-6	TRBD1	CASSLDRGSPLHF	TGTGCCAGCAGCTTGGACAGGGGGTCACCCCTCCACTTT
.	TRBV9	TRBJ1-2	.	CASSDSLINYGYTF	TGTGCCAGCAGCGACAGCCTGATTAACTATGGCTACACCTTC
.	TRBV5-1	TRBJ1-2	.	CASSLKFGGVYGYTF	TGCGCCAGCAGCTTAAAATTTGGCGGGGTCTATGGCTACACCTTC
.	TRBV10-3	TRBJ1-1	TRBD1	CAIRPTRDRGRAFF	TGTGCCATCAGACCTACCCGGGACAGGGGTCGAGCTTTCTTT
once	TRBV15	TRBJ2-7	.	CATSRDRPAEQYF	TGTGCCACCAGCAGAGACAGGCCGGCCGAGCAGTACTTC
.	TRBV5-8	TRBJ2-3	.	CASSRVTQYF	TGTGCCAGCAGCCGGGTTACGCAGTATTTT
.	TRBV27	TRBJ2-3	TRBD2	CASRRLAGGTTDTQYF	TGTGCCAGCAGACGACTAGCGGGGGGGACCACAGATACGCAGTATTTT
once	TRBV18	TRBJ2-6	.	CASSPPNSRTGANVLTF	TGTGCCAGCTCACCACCGAACAGTAGGACTGGGGCCAACGTCCTGACTTTC
.	TRBV7-9	TRBJ1-5	.	CASSSTNTARPQHF	TGTGCCAGCAGCTCCACCAACACCGCCAGGCCCCAGCATTTT
few	TRBV7-3	TRBJ1-6	TRBD1	CASSGKQGALYNSPLHF	TGTGCCAGCAGCGGTAAACAGGGGGCCCTATATAATTCACCCCTCCACTTT
.	TRBV6-5	TRBJ1-2	.	CASSYRGAEASGYTF	TGTGCCAGCAGTTACCGGGGAGCAGAGGCCTCCGGCTACACCTTC
.	TRBV6-1	TRBJ1-1	.	CASSVGQFMNTEAFF	TGTGCCAGCAGTGTAGGACAGTTTATGAACACTGAAGCTTTCTTT
medium-sized	TRBV7-2	TRBJ1-3	TRBD1	CASSFRQGSSGNTIYF	TGTGCCAGCAGCTTTAGACAGGGGAGCTCTGGAAACACCATATATTTT